These 17 T cell receptor beta chains originate from one sample sequenced in a study of low-dose radiotherapy and immunotherapy resistance in tumors. cDNA synthesis used a TRAV/TRBV-specific primer set for both chains. A roughly 20-cycle PCR with a constant-region primer and V-primer adapter amplified TCRs. In TCRdb, the reads were re-called with MiXCR into one record per CDR3 protein. Of fewer than 10,000 distinct CDR3 sequences listed, about 75% are singletons. Every receptor here comes from a human donor with advanced metastatic prostate, ovarian, gallbladder or colorectal cancer (not recorded which). This table probably holds off-target reads from a library built for another chain.

In this sample, this clonotype turned up a few times. The chain combines TRBV26 with TRBJ2-1; the table's D call, TRBD1, has no DNA check behind it. TRBV26 counts as a pseudogene. CDR3 length: 13 amino acids. CDR3 sequence reads: CASSGTAANEQFF. The CDR3 coding sequence is TGTGCCAGCAGCGGGACAGCCGCTAATGAGCAGTTCTTC.

The table lists this clonotype with a count of one. The genes are TRBV20-1 and TRBJ2-1, with TRBD1 identical over 9 bases. The CDR3 is made up of 15 amino acids. V shed 5 bases and J 0 bases; nucleotides not matched to a gene: 5. Germline V gene data show CDR1 as DFQATT and CDR2 as SNEGSKA (reference sequence). CDR3 coding DNA: TGCAGTGCTGGGACAGGGCAAAGCTCCTACAATGAGCAGTTCTTC. Protein: CSAGTGQSSYNEQFF.

This chain connects TRBV2 to TRBJ2-1; the D gene is possibly TRBD1 (6 bases). The length of the CDR3 is 16 residues. Germline CDR1 reads SNHLY; CDR2 reads FYNNEI. V was cut by 6 bases and J by 0 bases, with 15 bases left in between. DNA for the CDR3: TGTGCCAGCAGGAACAGGGCAGCAAGCTCCTACAATGAGCAGTTCTTC. Encoded protein: CASRNRAASSYNEQFF.

The rearrangement joins TRBV4-2 to TRBJ2-1; 7 nucleotides align to TRBD2. V lost 0 bases and J lost 8; bases outside the gene matches: 7. This CDR3 spans 15 amino acids. The V gene's germline CDR1 is LGHNA and CDR2 YNFKEQ. The CDR3 loop reads CASSQEMREFDEQFF. CDR3 DNA: TGTGCCAGCAGCCAAGAGATGCGGGAGTTCGATGAGCAGTTCTTC.

This clonotype was observed a few times. The rearrangement uses TRBV29-1 and TRBJ2-3; D uncertain. This CDR3 has 12 residues. In germline, CDR1 is SQVTM, CDR2 ANQGSEA. Between the trimmed V and J ends, which lost 7 bases and 2 bases, there was a span of 10 bases. Here the CDR3 reads CSADSNTDTQYF. DNA of the CDR3: TGCAGCGCCGACTCCAACACAGATACGCAGTATTTT.

The chain has TRBV24-1 and TRBJ2-7; D tentatively reads TRBD1 or TRBD2 (5 bases each). Germline V gene sequence: CDR1 KGHDR, CDR2 SFDVKD. The CDR3 consists of 13 residues. The V and J ends lost 3 bases and 5 bases respectively, with 10 bases between them. The CDR3 is CATSDNTGHEQYF. The CDR3 coding sequence is TGTGCCACCAGTGATAACACGGGACACGAGCAGTACTTC.

The chain joins TRBV5-8 to TRBJ1-5; perhaps TRBD1 as D (5 bases). Germline CDR1 is SGHTS and CDR2 is YDEGEE. The V gene lost 3 bases and the J gene lost 0 bases, with 16 bases spanning the gap. CDR3 length: 17 residues. The CDR3 protein is CASSSPLWRGSNQPQHF. CDR3 nucleotides: TGTGCCAGCAGCTCGCCCCTGTGGAGGGGTAGCAATCAGCCCCAGCATTTT.

Of note for this clonotype: Sequence at one end of the junction differs from germline and may be a read error. The chain joins TRBV9 to TRBJ2-7; TRBD2 matches 9 bases. The CDR3 runs 14 residues. The germline CDR1 and CDR2 sequences are SGDLS and YYNGEE. In nucleotides, the CDR3 is TGTGCCAGCAGCGCCGGGACTAGCTCCCACGAGCAGTACTTC. Translating it yields CASSAGTSSHEQYF.

The chain combines TRBV19 with TRBJ2-3, with D possibly matching TRBD2 (5 bases). V was pared by 4 bases and J by 2 bases, with 16 bases between. CDR1 and CDR2 (germline): LNHDA, SQIVND (reference sequence). The CDR3 is made up of 16 amino acids. The CDR3: CASSTQGRVATDTQYF. CDR3 bases: TGTGCCAGTAGTACCCAAGGGCGGGTAGCCACAGATACGCAGTATTTT.

This chain joins TRBV29-1 and TRBJ2-1, with TRBD2 identical over 7 bases. Looked up from germline, CDR1 is SQVTM and CDR2 is ANQGSEA. The CDR3 is 12 amino acids. The J segment lost 11 bases and the V segment lost 3 bases, leaving 7 bases of the junction unmatched. The CDR3 coding sequence is TGCAGCGTTGACCTTATAGCGGGTCAGCAGTTCTTC. This encodes CSVDLIAGQQFF.

The J gene is TRBJ1-1, the V gene TRBV5-1; D is ambiguous. Germline lookup yields CDR1 SGHRS and CDR2 YFSETQ. V lost 4 bases to trimming and J lost 1 base, with 8 bases between them. CDR3 size: 13 residues. CDR3 sequence (DNA): TGCGCCAGCAGCCAAAGAGGGAACACTGAAGCTTTCTTT. This translates into CASSQRGNTEAFF.

This clonotype turned up a few times. The gene calls are TRBV29-1 and TRBJ2-1; D is possibly TRBD1 or TRBD2 (5 bases each). This CDR3 has 13 residues. V lost 0 bases to trimming and J lost 9 bases, with 12 bases between them. Germline CDR1 reads SQVTM; CDR2 reads ANQGSEA. The CDR3 reads CSVEDSGTVEQFF. The CDR3 DNA is TGCAGCGTTGAAGACTCAGGGACGGTTGAGCAGTTCTTC.

The V call is TRBV18, the J call TRBJ1-1; perhaps TRBD1 as D (6 bases). Germline V gives CDR1 KGHSH, CDR2 LQKENI. V lost 2 bases and J 8 bases, leaving 12 bases between the germline ends. The CDR3 runs to 13 residues. The CDR3 bases are TGTGCCAGCTCACCAACACAGGGAGGGGAAGCTTTCTTT. It translates to CASSPTQGGEAFF.

The CDR3 spells CASSLGLGLASNEQFF. Written as DNA, the CDR3 is TGCGCCAGCAGCTTGGGTCTGGGACTAGCGTCCAATGAGCAGTTCTTC. This chain links TRBV5-1 with TRBJ2-1, with TRBD2 identical over 10 bases. Germline-derived CDR1 and CDR2 are SGHRS and YFSETQ. The junction had 6 bases not matched to a gene; V was cut back by 0 bases and J by 6 bases. CDR3 size: 16 residues. Based on the CDR3 plus reference TRBV5-1 and TRBJ2-1, the full variable domain is KAGVTQTPRYLIKTRGQQVTLSCSPISGHRSVSWYQQTPGQGLQFLFEYFSETQRNKGNFPGRFSGRQFSNSRSEMNVSTLELGDSALYLCASSLGLGLASNEQFFGPGTRLTVL.

The rearrangement uses TRBV18 and TRBJ2-2; tentatively, D is TRBD1 (6 bases). CDR1 and CDR2 (germline): KGHSH, LQKENI. Deletions cut 2 bases from V and 4 bases from J, with 11 bases between. CDR3 length: 15 amino acids. CDR3 sequence reads: CASSPNGQSTGELFF. The DNA of the CDR3 is TGTGCCAGCTCACCAAATGGACAGAGCACCGGGGAGCTGTTTTTT.

This chain links TRBV20-1 with TRBJ2-2; D gene ambiguous. This CDR3 contains 14 residues. V was shortened by 2 bases and J by 4 bases, with 11 bases between the two germline ends. Germline values: CDR1 DFQATT, CDR2 SNEGSKA (reference sequence). This CDR3 is CSARSRSSTGELFF. The CDR3 coding sequence is TGCAGTGCTAGATCTAGGTCGAGCACCGGGGAGCTGTTTTTT.

CDR3 sequence: CASSGLVRELFF. The CDR3 DNA follows: TGTGCCAGTAGTGGCCTCGTAAGGGAGCTGTTTTTT. The gene calls are TRBV19 and TRBJ2-2, with D hard to call. Per germline, CDR1 LNHDA and CDR2 SQIVND (reference sequence). The V and J ends lost 5 bases and 9 bases respectively, with 10 bases between them. CDR3 length: 12 amino acids.